This T cell receptor beta chain was obtained from a study of Graves' ophthalmopathy and Graves' hyperthyroidism. The study's findings and limits: Classification of ophthalmopathy versus stable hyperthyroidism by a 13-signature model yielded just under 90% sensitivity and 70% to 83% specificity. Also, most clonotypes expanded in the thyroid above 0.001 frequency appeared in blood.

This clonotype appeared many times. Its antigen is unknown. The evidence that diagnosis relied on was clinical symptoms, serum thyroxine, TRAb, thyroid ultrasound and orbital computed tomography. Trimming stripped 5 bases from V and 7 bases from J, with 9 bases between. CDR1 is SGHAT, CDR2 FQNNGV, per germline. The CDR3 runs 11 residues. Amplification of the TCR beta CDR3 regions used RNA transcripts (as template). An initial RT-PCR round employing HTBI primers preceded a second-round multiplex PCR. TCRdb analysed the multiplex PCR reads with MiXCR anew, one entry per CDR3 protein. The data contain around 660,000 distinct CDR3 sequences, 35% to 50% of them seen just once; the ten biggest clones take up under 3.5%.

The V and J genes are TRBV11-2 and TRBJ2-7, with D tentatively TRBD1 (5 bases). The sequenced sample consisted of peripheral blood. The source is an adult man with Graves' ophthalmopathy. This CDR3 is CASSLWTEQYF. DNA for the CDR3: TGTGCCAGCAGCCTATGGACAGAGCAGTACTTC.